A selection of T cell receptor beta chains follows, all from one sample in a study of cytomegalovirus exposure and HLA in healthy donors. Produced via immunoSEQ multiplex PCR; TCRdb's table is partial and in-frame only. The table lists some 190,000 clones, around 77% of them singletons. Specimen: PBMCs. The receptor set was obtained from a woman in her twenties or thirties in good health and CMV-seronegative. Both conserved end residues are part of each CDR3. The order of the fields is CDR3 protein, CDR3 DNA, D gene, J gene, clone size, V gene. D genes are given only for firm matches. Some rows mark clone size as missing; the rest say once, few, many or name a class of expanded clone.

CDR3aa: CASSTPGSNTGELFF
CDR3nt: TGTGCCAGCAGCACCCCCGGGTCGAACACCGGGGAGCTGTTTTTT
d_gene: NA
j_gene: TRBJ2-2
abundance: NA
v_gene: TRBV5-8

CDR3aa: CASSVGGDTQYF
CDR3nt: TGTGCCAGCAGCGTAGGAGGAGATACGCAGTATTTT
d_gene: NA
j_gene: TRBJ2-3
abundance: NA
v_gene: TRBV9

CDR3aa: CASSLEGAGQPQHF
CDR3nt: TGTGCCAGCAGTCTCGAGGGGGCCGGTCAGCCCCAGCATTTT
d_gene: TRBD1
j_gene: TRBJ1-5
abundance: NA
v_gene: TRBV2

CDR3aa: CATSRVGAGGAYEQYF
CDR3nt: TGTGCCACCAGCAGAGTCGGGGCGGGGGGGGCCTACGAGCAGTACTTC
d_gene: TRBD2
j_gene: TRBJ2-7
abundance: NA
v_gene: TRBV15

CDR3aa: CASRQGSVNEKLFF
CDR3nt: TGTGCCAGCAGACAGGGATCCGTAAATGAAAAACTGTTTTTT
d_gene: NA
j_gene: TRBJ1-4
abundance: NA
v_gene: TRBV25-1

CDR3aa: CASSRELGQPQHF
CDR3nt: TGTGCCAGCAGCCGGGAGCTGGGGCAGCCCCAGCATTTT
d_gene: NA
j_gene: TRBJ1-5
abundance: NA
v_gene: TRBV14

CDR3aa: CASLTSEAFF
CDR3nt: TGTGCCAGCCTGACATCCGAAGCTTTCTTT
d_gene: NA
j_gene: TRBJ1-1
abundance: NA
v_gene: TRBV2

CDR3aa: CASRPPGAQREQYF
CDR3nt: TGTGCCAGCAGACCACCGGGAGCCCAGAGGGAGCAGTACTTC
d_gene: NA
j_gene: TRBJ2-7
abundance: few
v_gene: TRBV6-5

CDR3aa: CASSFTTGNSGNTIYF
CDR3nt: TGTGCCAGCAGTTTTACGACAGGAAACTCTGGAAACACCATATATTTT
d_gene: NA
j_gene: TRBJ1-3
abundance: NA
v_gene: TRBV2

CDR3aa: CASSPPSSETQYF
CDR3nt: TGTGCCAGCTCACCACCCTCGAGCGAGACCCAGTACTTC
d_gene: NA
j_gene: TRBJ2-5
abundance: NA
v_gene: TRBV18

CDR3aa: CASSVGGYGYTF
CDR3nt: TGTGCCAGCAGCGTAGGAGGATATGGCTACACCTTC
d_gene: NA
j_gene: TRBJ1-2
abundance: NA
v_gene: TRBV9

CDR3aa: CASSLVSQGTPAKNIQYF
CDR3nt: TGTGCCAGCAGCTTAGTGAGTCAGGGGACGCCGGCCAAAAACATTCAGTACTTC
d_gene: NA
j_gene: TRBJ2-4
abundance: NA
v_gene: TRBV7-2

CDR3aa: CASSRTTTSTDTQYF
CDR3nt: TGCGCCAGCAGCCGTACTACCACTAGCACAGATACGCAGTATTTT
d_gene: NA
j_gene: TRBJ2-3
abundance: NA
v_gene: TRBV4-3

CDR3aa: CASSLEAVESNEQFF
CDR3nt: TGCGCCAGCAGCTTGGAGGCGGTGGAATCCAATGAGCAGTTCTTC
d_gene: NA
j_gene: TRBJ2-1
abundance: NA
v_gene: TRBV5-1

CDR3aa: CATSEGHYGYTF
CDR3nt: TGCGCCACCTCGGAGGGCCACTATGGCTACACCTTC
d_gene: NA
j_gene: TRBJ1-2
abundance: NA
v_gene: TRBV5-1

CDR3aa: CASSLMEAESYGYTF
CDR3nt: TGTGCCAGCAGCTTAATGGAGGCAGAGAGCTATGGCTACACCTTC
d_gene: NA
j_gene: TRBJ1-2
abundance: NA
v_gene: TRBV7-6

CDR3aa: CASSLVAGEGEQFF
CDR3nt: TGCGCCAGCAGCTTGGTAGCAGGGGAGGGTGAGCAGTTCTTC
d_gene: NA
j_gene: TRBJ2-1
abundance: NA
v_gene: TRBV5-1

CDR3aa: CASSVGGGGADTQYF
CDR3nt: TGCGCCAGCAGCGTTGGCGGGGGTGGGGCGGATACGCAGTATTTT
d_gene: TRBD2
j_gene: TRBJ2-3
abundance: NA
v_gene: TRBV5-1

CDR3aa: CASSLTGMPDNSPLHF
CDR3nt: TGTGCCAGTAGTCTCACGGGGATGCCAGACAATTCACCCCTCCACTTT
d_gene: NA
j_gene: TRBJ1-6
abundance: NA
v_gene: TRBV19

CDR3aa: CASSGTAYEQYF
CDR3nt: TGTGCCAGCTCCGGGACAGCCTACGAGCAGTACTTC
d_gene: TRBD1
j_gene: TRBJ2-7
abundance: NA
v_gene: TRBV2

CDR3aa: CASRAGTSGGTDTQYF
CDR3nt: TGTGCCAGCAGGGCGGGGACTAGCGGGGGCACAGATACGCAGTATTTT
d_gene: TRBD2
j_gene: TRBJ2-3
abundance: NA
v_gene: TRBV5-6

CDR3aa: CASRLRDRAYEQYF
CDR3nt: TGTGCCAGTAGGCTCCGGGACAGGGCCTACGAGCAGTACTTC
d_gene: TRBD1
j_gene: TRBJ2-7
abundance: once
v_gene: TRBV19

CDR3aa: CASSQENGGLQPQHF
CDR3nt: TGCGCCAGCAGCCAAGAGAACGGGGGTTTGCAGCCCCAGCATTTT
d_gene: NA
j_gene: TRBJ1-5
abundance: NA
v_gene: TRBV4-1

CDR3aa: CASSQSFTGGSPYGYTF
CDR3nt: TGCGCCAGCAGTCAAAGCTTTACAGGGGGCAGCCCCTATGGCTACACCTTC
d_gene: TRBD1
j_gene: TRBJ1-2
abundance: NA
v_gene: TRBV4-1

CDR3aa: CASSQEGRGGFYNEQFF
CDR3nt: TGCGCCAGCAGCCAAGAAGGACGGGGAGGCTTCTACAATGAGCAGTTCTTC
d_gene: NA
j_gene: TRBJ2-1
abundance: NA
v_gene: TRBV4-3

CDR3aa: CASSFLTGTGVSEAFF
CDR3nt: TGTGCCAGCAGCTTCTTGACCGGGACAGGGGTCAGTGAAGCTTTCTTT
d_gene: TRBD1
j_gene: TRBJ1-1
abundance: NA
v_gene: TRBV7-9

CDR3aa: CASSLTGTGGYEQYF
CDR3nt: TGTGCCAGCAGCTTAACAGGGACAGGGGGCTACGAGCAGTACTTC
d_gene: TRBD1
j_gene: TRBJ2-7
abundance: few
v_gene: TRBV7-2

CDR3aa: CASSDRVGNTEAFF
CDR3nt: TGCGCCAGCAGTGATCGGGTTGGGAACACTGAAGCTTTCTTT
d_gene: NA
j_gene: TRBJ1-1
abundance: NA
v_gene: TRBV10-1

CDR3aa: CASSQAAGGPVDTQYF
CDR3nt: TGTGCCAGCAGCCAAGCCGCGGGGGGGCCGGTAGATACGCAGTATTTT
d_gene: TRBD2
j_gene: TRBJ2-3
abundance: NA
v_gene: TRBV4-2

CDR3aa: CASSLEGQGSLRETQYF
CDR3nt: TGCGCCAGCAGCTTGGAGGGACAGGGGAGCCTCAGGGAGACCCAGTACTTC
d_gene: TRBD1
j_gene: TRBJ2-5
abundance: NA
v_gene: TRBV5-1

CDR3aa: CASSAGGAAYNEQFF
CDR3nt: TGTGCCAGCAGCGCCGGGGGGGCGGCCTACAATGAGCAGTTCTTC
d_gene: TRBD2
j_gene: TRBJ2-1
abundance: NA
v_gene: TRBV9

CDR3aa: CASSPSGSEETQYF
CDR3nt: TGTGCCAGCTCACCATCGGGTAGTGAAGAGACCCAGTACTTC
d_gene: NA
j_gene: TRBJ2-5
abundance: NA
v_gene: TRBV18

CDR3aa: CASSSSPGQSTDGYTF
CDR3nt: TGTGCCAGCAGCTCTAGCCCTGGACAGAGCACTGATGGCTACACCTTC
d_gene: NA
j_gene: TRBJ1-2
abundance: NA
v_gene: TRBV7-3

CDR3aa: CAWTPGGGYTF
CDR3nt: TGTGCCTGGACGCCCGGAGGGGGCTACACCTTC
d_gene: NA
j_gene: TRBJ1-2
abundance: few
v_gene: TRBV30

CDR3aa: CASSARTPFNYGYTF
CDR3nt: TGTGCCAGCAGCGCGAGGACACCCTTCAACTATGGCTACACCTTC
d_gene: NA
j_gene: TRBJ1-2
abundance: NA
v_gene: TRBV7-9

CDR3aa: CASSLGAGVTYEQYF
CDR3nt: TGTGCCAGCAGCTTAGGGGCAGGGGTCACCTACGAGCAGTACTTC
d_gene: NA
j_gene: TRBJ2-7
abundance: few
v_gene: TRBV7-9

CDR3aa: CASSEGPPGEQYF
CDR3nt: TGCGCCAGCAGTGAGGGCCCTCCGGGCGAGCAGTACTTC
d_gene: NA
j_gene: TRBJ2-7
abundance: NA
v_gene: TRBV10-1

CDR3aa: CASSLVGQIEAFF
CDR3nt: TGTGCCAGCAGCTTAGTGGGACAGATAGAAGCTTTCTTT
d_gene: TRBD1
j_gene: TRBJ1-1
abundance: NA
v_gene: TRBV7-2

CDR3aa: CATSPQGAGEQYF
CDR3nt: TGTGCCACCAGCCCACAGGGGGCTGGCGAGCAGTACTTC
d_gene: TRBD1
j_gene: TRBJ2-7
abundance: NA
v_gene: TRBV15

CDR3aa: CASSPSGRAGNEQFF
CDR3nt: TGTGCCAGCAGCCCTAGCGGAAGGGCTGGGAATGAGCAGTTCTTC
d_gene: TRBD2
j_gene: TRBJ2-1
abundance: NA
v_gene: TRBV7-2

CDR3aa: CASSRNLPTGDNSPLHF
CDR3nt: TGTGCCAGCTCGAGAAACCTACCAACAGGGGATAATTCACCCCTCCACTTT
d_gene: TRBD1
j_gene: TRBJ1-6
abundance: NA
v_gene: TRBV2

CDR3aa: CASSKRGGGQETQYF
CDR3nt: TGTGCCAGTAGTAAGCGGGGGGGAGGGCAAGAGACCCAGTACTTC
d_gene: TRBD2
j_gene: TRBJ2-5
abundance: few
v_gene: TRBV19

CDR3aa: CASSPRQGAGETQYF
CDR3nt: TGTGCCAGCAGCCCGAGACAGGGGGCAGGGGAGACCCAGTACTTC
d_gene: TRBD1
j_gene: TRBJ2-5
abundance: NA
v_gene: TRBV5-4

CDR3aa: CASTPLAGFYEQYF
CDR3nt: TGTGCCTCAACCCCACTAGCGGGGTTCTACGAGCAGTACTTC
d_gene: TRBD2
j_gene: TRBJ2-7
abundance: NA
v_gene: TRBV30

CDR3aa: CASSLGAGGTDTQYF
CDR3nt: TGTGCCAGCAGCTTGGGAGCGGGAGGTACAGATACGCAGTATTTT
d_gene: TRBD2
j_gene: TRBJ2-3
abundance: few
v_gene: TRBV5-8

CDR3aa: CASSLSGGTYNEQFF
CDR3nt: TGTGCCAGCAGCCTTAGCGGGGGGACCTACAATGAGCAGTTCTTC
d_gene: TRBD2
j_gene: TRBJ2-1
abundance: NA
v_gene: TRBV6-6

CDR3aa: CASRDRGFFYSEAFF
CDR3nt: TGTGCCAGCAGGGACAGGGGATTTTTTTATTCTGAAGCTTTCTTT
d_gene: TRBD1
j_gene: TRBJ1-1
abundance: once
v_gene: TRBV6-6

CDR3aa: CAISEFTSGYEQYF
CDR3nt: TGTGCCATCAGTGAGTTTACTAGCGGTTACGAGCAGTACTTC
d_gene: TRBD2
j_gene: TRBJ2-7
abundance: NA
v_gene: TRBV10-3